Below, 2 T cell receptor beta chains from the same sample are listed, as sequenced in a study of T cells in Graves' hyperthyroidism and ophthalmopathy. Amplification yielded TCR beta CDR3 regions, with RNA transcripts as the source. HTBI primers were employed in a first-round RT-PCR of the TCR CDR3. TCRdb recomputed calls from the multiplex PCR reads with MiXCR, one row per CDR3 protein. The sample lists around 430,000 distinct CDR3 sequences; about 15% were seen once. The sequenced sample was blood. Source of these receptors: a woman aged 25-40 years with Graves' hyperthyroidism.

In this sample, this clonotype turned up many times. The V call is TRBV6-5, the J call TRBJ1-1; weak D call: TRBD1 (6 bases). The CDR3 is 15 residues long. V lost 2 bases and J lost 8, with 18 bases in between. Germline CDR1 is MNHEY and CDR2 is SVGAGI. CDR3 amino acids: CASSYRRRKGGEAFF. In DNA form, the CDR3 reads TGTGCCAGCAGTTACCGCCGGCGGAAGGGGGGAGAAGCTTTCTTT.

The chain recombines TRBV5-6 with TRBJ1-2, with 7 bases fitting TRBD1. The germline V gene encodes CDR1 SGHDT and CDR2 YYEEEE. The CDR3 loop spans 13 amino acids. Trimming took 4 bases from V and 5 from J; bases not matched to a gene: 5. The CDR3 DNA is TGTGCCAGCAGCGGCCGGGACAGATATGGCTACACCTTC. Protein sequence: CASSGRDRYGYTF.